This paragraph covers one T cell receptor beta chain sequence. It lacks a known antigen. No qualities accompany the bases; no much larger clone lies one base away. The data were taken from a study of cytomegalovirus exposure and HLA in healthy donors (dated by TCRdb to the late 2010s). In the study overall: According to a later analysis, the 120 or so validation repertoires were produced on the same platform as the approximately 600 repertoires of the first cohort. The study was designed to test whether signatures of past pathogen exposure could be identified by cataloging public T cell receptors. In addition to the first cohort of 666 subjects, a separate validation cohort of 120 different subjects was used. To predict cytomegalovirus infection status, the study combined high-throughput TCR immunosequencing, statistical association of individual TCRs with disease status, and machine learning. Study-wide findings and limitations: In both the original and validation cohorts, the classifier was reported to diagnose cytomegalovirus status with high specificity and sensitivity. In vitro tests confirmed that three of the cytomegalovirus-associated TCR beta chains recognize cytomegalovirus antigens. Subsequent analysis determined that TCRs grouped into clusters in the first cohort also showed a tendency toward co-occurrence across the 120 or so validation repertoires, and about 94% of cluster scores exceeded 0. Most TCR sequences were seen in very few donors, while some public TCRs were found in many individuals. A later analysis lacked HLA typing for the validation cohort, so it scored co-occurrence in that cohort across all 120 repertoires. The authors suggested that the approach could potentially be extended to other disease states and immunological phenotypes. The study gave a list of 150 to 200 TCR beta chains associated with cytomegalovirus.

The germline V and J ends show losses of 4 bases and 0 bases respectively, and no gene match explains 3 bases of the junction. From the germline V gene, CDR1 is SGHRS and CDR2 is YFSETQ. The CDR3 holds 14 amino acids from the cysteine to the phenylalanine. The read is trimmed to its CDR3 DNA, 42 bases read in frame from base 1. Donors formed part of the validation cohort, which comprised 95 to 150 subjects and was distinct from the first cohort of several hundred subjects. The library was prepared using the immunoSEQ multiplex PCR assay. The study's own analysis went as follows. A statistical classification framework was built for diagnosing cytomegalovirus status from the catalog of TCR beta chain sequences. The clones in this table, taken by TCRdb from immuneACCESS, are in-frame only. Not every clone is retained; where verified, under half of the shortfall comes from an unresolved V gene, and the cause of the rest is unknown. The DNA gave D and trimming, while V, J and clone size come from that table. Recorded for this sample are about 240,000 clones; approximately 86% of them occurred a single time. 1% to 1.5% of the sample is in the top ten clones.

The TCR originated in a woman aged 30 to 39 in good health and CMV-seropositive. The sequenced sample consisted of PBMCs. The chain links TRBV5-1 with TRBJ2-7; 8 junctional bases match TRBD1. Read as DNA, the sequence is TGCGCCAGCAGCCCCGGGACAGGCTCCTACGAGCAGTACTTC. Its protein is CASSPGTGSYEQYF.